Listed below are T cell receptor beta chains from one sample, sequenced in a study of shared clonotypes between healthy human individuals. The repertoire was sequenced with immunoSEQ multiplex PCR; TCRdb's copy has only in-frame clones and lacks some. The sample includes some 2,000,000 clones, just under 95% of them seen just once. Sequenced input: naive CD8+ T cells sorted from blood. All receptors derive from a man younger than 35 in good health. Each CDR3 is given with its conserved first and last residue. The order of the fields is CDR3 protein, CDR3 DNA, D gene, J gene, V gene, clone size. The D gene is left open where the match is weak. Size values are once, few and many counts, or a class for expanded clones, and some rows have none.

CASSPRDSPQPQHF | TGTGCCAGCAGCCCCCGAGACTCCCCACAGCCCCAGCATTTT | - | TRBJ1-5 | TRBV9 | -
CASGMRAEAFF | TGTGCCAGCGGGATGAGGGCTGAAGCTTTCTTT | - | TRBJ1-1 | TRBV6-5 | -
CASSLPGDNSPLHF | TGTGCCAGCAGCTTGCCAGGAGATAATTCACCCCTCCACTTT | - | TRBJ1-6 | TRBV5-6 | -
CASRDSGNDEQFF | TGTGCCAGCAGAGATAGCGGGAACGATGAGCAGTTCTTC | TRBD2 | TRBJ2-1 | TRBV9 | -
CASSSTDRGEVFTDTQYF | TGCGCCAGCAGCTCGACGGACAGGGGAGAGGTTTTCACAGATACGCAGTATTTT | TRBD1 | TRBJ2-3 | TRBV5-1 | -
CASSYSSSPAGELFF | TGTGCCAGCAGTTACTCGAGTAGCCCGGCCGGGGAGCTGTTTTTT | - | TRBJ2-2 | TRBV6-6 | -
CASSLADIPGQGYNEQFF | TGCGCCAGCAGCTTGGCCGACATCCCGGGACAGGGGTACAATGAGCAGTTCTTC | TRBD1 | TRBJ2-1 | TRBV5-1 | -
CASSLWGDAVQYF | TGTGCCAGCAGCTTGTGGGGGGACGCAGTGCAGTACTTC | - | TRBJ2-7 | TRBV5-4 | -
CASSLGGRELFF | TGTGCCAGCAGCTTGGGGGGAAGGGAGCTGTTTTTT | - | TRBJ2-2 | TRBV11-2 | -
CASSSQGTGIYEQYF | TGCGCCAGCAGCTCGCAGGGGACAGGGATCTACGAGCAGTACTTC | TRBD1 | TRBJ2-7 | TRBV5-1 | -
CASSLIRGPETQYF | TGTGCCAGCAGCCTAATTAGGGGCCCGGAGACCCAGTACTTC | - | TRBJ2-5 | TRBV28 | -
CASWTGPGSGNTIYF | TGTGCCAGTTGGACAGGGCCTGGGTCTGGAAACACCATATATTTT | TRBD1 | TRBJ1-3 | TRBV27 | -
CASSTDRIFGAQYF | TGTGCCAGCAGTACGGACAGGATATTTGGGGCCCAGTACTTC | TRBD1 | TRBJ2-5 | TRBV6-6 | -
CASSSWTSAQETQYF | TGTGCCAGCAGCTCCTGGACTAGCGCCCAAGAGACCCAGTACTTC | TRBD2 | TRBJ2-5 | TRBV7-9 | -
CASSVEDSSRNTIYF | TGTGCCAGCAGCGTAGAGGACAGTTCTCGAAACACCATATATTTT | - | TRBJ1-3 | TRBV9 | -
CASSVEQGDSPLHF | TGTGCCAGCAGCGTAGAACAGGGCGATTCACCCCTCCACTTT | - | TRBJ1-6 | TRBV9 | once
CAWSEETGAAIGEKLFF | TGTGCCTGGAGTGAGGAGACAGGGGCGGCCATAGGTGAAAAACTGTTTTTT | TRBD1 | TRBJ1-4 | TRBV30 | -
CASSLEPSGAASYNEQFF | TGCGCCAGCAGCCTAGAACCCTCGGGGGCGGCCTCCTACAATGAGCAGTTCTTC | - | TRBJ2-1 | TRBV4-3 | -
CASRSGTGVDTGELFF | TGTGCCAGCAGGTCAGGGACAGGGGTAGACACCGGGGAGCTGTTTTTT | TRBD1 | TRBJ2-2 | TRBV5-4 | -